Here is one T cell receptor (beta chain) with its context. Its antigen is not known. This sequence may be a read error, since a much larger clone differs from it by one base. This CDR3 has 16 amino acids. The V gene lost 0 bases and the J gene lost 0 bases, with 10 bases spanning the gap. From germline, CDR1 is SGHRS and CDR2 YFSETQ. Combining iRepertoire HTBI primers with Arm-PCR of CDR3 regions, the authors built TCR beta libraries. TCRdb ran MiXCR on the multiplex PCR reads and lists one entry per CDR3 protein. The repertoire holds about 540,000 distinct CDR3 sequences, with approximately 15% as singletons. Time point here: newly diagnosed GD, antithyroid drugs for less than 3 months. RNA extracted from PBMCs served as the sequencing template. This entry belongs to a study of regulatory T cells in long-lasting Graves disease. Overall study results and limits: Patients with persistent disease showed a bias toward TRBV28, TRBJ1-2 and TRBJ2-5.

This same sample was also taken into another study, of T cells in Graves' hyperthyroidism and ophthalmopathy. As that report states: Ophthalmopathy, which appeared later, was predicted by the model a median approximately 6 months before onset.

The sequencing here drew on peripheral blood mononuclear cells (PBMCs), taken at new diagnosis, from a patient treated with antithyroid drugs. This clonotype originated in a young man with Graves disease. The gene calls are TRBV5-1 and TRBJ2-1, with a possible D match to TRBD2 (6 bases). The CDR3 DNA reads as TGCGCCAGCAGCTTGGAAGTCGGGAGCTCCTACAATGAGCAGTTCTTC. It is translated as CASSLEVGSSYNEQFF.